These 7 T cell receptor beta chains came from one sample sequenced in a study of a mutant IDH1 vaccine in newly diagnosed glioma. TCRdb's table, derived via immunoSEQ multiplex PCR, lists solely in-frame clones and lacks some. The profile shows 50,000 to 70,000 clones, roughly 74% of them singletons. Which antigens these TCRs recognize remains unknown. As for time point: week 35, safety follow-up. Vaccinated patients received 300 ug of mutant IDH1 20-mer peptide per dose, with topical imiquimod. The specimen comprised PBMCs, sampled from a glioma patient whose treatment included an IDH1 peptide vaccine. Receptors originate from a man between 50 and 59 years old with glioma.

This chain joins TRBV4-3 and TRBJ2-3; 7 bases are shared with TRBD2. V lost 0 bases, J lost 5 bases, and 5 bases stayed unmatched. The CDR3 is 15 residues long. Germline V CDR1 and CDR2: LGHNA, YSLEER. CDR3 loop: CASSQDGQRGDTQYF. In nucleotides, the CDR3 is TGCGCCAGCAGCCAAGACGGGCAGCGGGGAGATACGCAGTATTTT.

This chain links TRBV19 with TRBJ2-3; 10 nucleotides line up with TRBD2. V shed 3 bases, J shed 6 bases, and the junction held 9 bases outside the gene matches. CDR3 length equals 16 residues. Germline V CDR1 and CDR2: LNHDA, SQIVND (reference sequence). CDR3 sequence: CASSIQAGGPEDTQYF. The CDR3 nucleotides are TGTGCCAGTAGTATCCAAGCGGGGGGGCCGGAGGATACGCAGTATTTT.

This clone was detected a few times. This sequence joins TRBV10-3 and TRBJ1-1; 8 bases agree with TRBD1. Looked up from germline, CDR1 is ENHRY and CDR2 is SYGVKD. There are 13 residues in the CDR3. The trim removed 6 bases at V and 1 base at J, leaving 1 base unmatched. The CDR3 coding sequence is TGTGCCATCAGGGACAGGGCGAACACTGAAGCTTTCTTT. This encodes CAIRDRANTEAFF.

The CDR3: CASSGSGGSRETQYF. CDR3 coding DNA: TGTGCCAGCAGTGGTAGCGGGGGGTCGAGGGAGACCCAGTACTTC. The V and J genes are TRBV9 and TRBJ2-5; 10 bases agree with TRBD2. J lost 5 bases, V lost 5 bases, and 9 bases had no gene match. Germline CDR1 reads SGDLS; CDR2 reads YYNGEE. This CDR3 comprises 15 residues.

The chain uses TRBV7-9 and TRBJ1-6; D ambiguous. Germline lookup yields CDR1 SEHNR and CDR2 FQNEAQ (reference sequence). This CDR3 contains 12 residues. The V end lost 3 bases, the J end lost 10 bases, and 7 bases lay between the germline ends. The CDR3 spells CASSFTNSPLHF. The CDR3 DNA follows: TGTGCCAGCAGCTTCACCAACTCACCCCTCCACTTT.

This chain connects TRBV7-8 to TRBJ2-1; a possible D gene is TRBD2 (5 bases). This CDR3 has 14 amino acids. V lost 0 bases to trimming and J lost 3 bases, with 6 bases between them. Germline V gene data show CDR1 as SGHVS and CDR2 as FQNEAQ. CDR3 nucleotide sequence: TGTGCCAGCAGCTTAGCCGACTACTACAATGAGCAGTTCTTC. It yields the protein CASSLADYYNEQFF. Combining the CDR3 with reference TRBV7-8 and TRBJ2-1 gives the whole variable domain GAGVSQSPRYKVAKRGQDVALRCDPISGHVSLFWYQQALGQGPEFLTYFQNEAQLDKSGLPSDRFFAERPEGSVSTLKIQRTQQEDSAVYLCASSLADYYNEQFFGPGTRLTVL.

The chain links TRBV4-3 to TRBJ1-1; D remains unclear. Trimming cost V 0 bases and J 9 bases, with 14 bases left between them. There are 14 residues in the CDR3. The germline CDR1 and CDR2 sequences are LGHNA and YSLEER. CDR3 protein: CASSQEQPSLKAFF. The CDR3 DNA sequence: TGCGCCAGCAGCCAAGAGCAGCCTTCCCTCAAAGCTTTCTTT.